This TCR beta chain was identified during a study of cytomegalovirus exposure and HLA in healthy donors. The PCR was carried out with 60 Vbeta primers and 13 Jbeta primers. Method: immunoSEQ multiplex PCR; TCRdb's copy keeps in-frame clones and lacks some. The data hold about 140,000 clones, with approximately 57% observed a single time. This CDR3 spans 13 amino acids. V lost 6 bases and J lost 4; bases outside the gene matches: 4. Looked up from germline, CDR1 is SQVTM and CDR2 is ANQGSEA. The sequence derives from a male donor in good health and CMV-seronegative. This sequence joins TRBV29-1 and TRBJ2-3; 10 bases match TRBD1. The sequencing input was PBMCs. CDR3 DNA: TGCAGCGTCCGGACAGGGGGGGCAGATACGCAGTATTTT. Translating it yields CSVRTGGADTQYF.